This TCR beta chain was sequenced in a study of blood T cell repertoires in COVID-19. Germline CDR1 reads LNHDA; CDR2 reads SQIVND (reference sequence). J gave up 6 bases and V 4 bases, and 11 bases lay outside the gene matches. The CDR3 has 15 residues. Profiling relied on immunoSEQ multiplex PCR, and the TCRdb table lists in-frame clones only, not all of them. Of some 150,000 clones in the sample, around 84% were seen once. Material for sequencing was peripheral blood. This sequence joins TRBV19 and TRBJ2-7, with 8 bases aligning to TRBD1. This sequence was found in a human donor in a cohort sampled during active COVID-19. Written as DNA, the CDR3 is TGTGCCAGTAGTACAACAACCAGGGGGCTCTTCGAGCAGTACTTC. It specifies CASSTTTRGLFEQYF.